This T cell receptor (beta chain) appears in the sequencing data of a study of T-cell reconstitution after alpha-beta-depleted transplantation in children (dated by TCRdb to about 2016). Broadly, across the study: The study quantitatively tracked T-cell immune reconstitution after TCRalphabeta/CD19-depleted allogeneic hematopoietic cell transplantation in children using TCR repertoire profiling.

Library prep was done by PCR. TCRdb lists the instrument as Illumina HiSeq 2500. TCR library preparation used molecular barcoding, with unique molecular identifiers applied to normalize quantification of the TCRbeta repertoire. TCRdb took the public reads, trimmed them with fastp at Q25, ran MiXCR for clone calling and kept in-frame beta chains. Each CDR3 protein gets just one entry, which takes the most common genes and DNA from the rows behind it. The sample table holds approximately 490,000 distinct CDR3 sequences, of which around 13% were seen once. 5% to 6% of the sample lies in the top ten. Including cysteine and phenylalanine, the CDR3 has 17 amino acids. Of the read, only the CDR3 DNA is kept; its 51 bases are in frame from base 1. The junction shows trimming of 6 bases on V and 0 bases on J, plus 17 bases between the germline ends. This clonotype appeared many times. Its recognized antigen is unknown. The input lacks base qualities; no much larger clone sits a single base away.

The rearranged chain carries TRBV12-3 or TRBV12-4 and TRBJ2-2, with the D segment identity uncertain. The source material was PBMCs from the stem cell graft donor, sampled from the stem cell graft. This TCR derives from a human donor who donated a stem cell graft to a child with combined immunodeficiency. The CDR3 region has the sequence CASSPKQAQTNTGELFF. The DNA is as follows: TGTGCCAGCAGCCCGAAGCAAGCACAGACGAACACCGGGGAGCTGTTTTTT.